The 18 T cell receptor beta chains given below trace back to one sample, sequenced in a study of blood T cell repertoires in COVID-19. The repertoire was sequenced with immunoSEQ multiplex PCR; TCRdb's copy has only in-frame clones and lacks some. The sample shows about 70,000 clones, 75% to 85% of them seen only once. Material: peripheral blood. The receptors were sampled from an older woman with acute or convalescent COVID-19.

The V call is TRBV28, the J call TRBJ2-7; 7 bases align to TRBD1. Germline CDR1 reads MDHEN; CDR2 reads SYDVKM. V lost 7 bases to trimming and J lost 0 bases; unmatched junction nucleotides: 6. The CDR3 is 14 residues long. Here the CDR3 DNA reads TGTGCCAGCAACGCAGGGGGAATCTCCTACGAGCAGTACTTC. Translated: CASNAGGISYEQYF. Full variable domain (outside the CDR3, taken from reference TRBV28 and TRBJ2-7): DVKVTQSSRYLVKRTGEKVFLECVQDMDHENMFWYRQDPGLGLRLIYFSYDVKMKEKGDIPEGYSVSREKKERFSLILESASTNQTSMYLCASNAGGISYEQYFGPGTRLTVT.

V gene TRBV7-3 combines with J gene TRBJ1-1, with no clear D. Trimming cost V 1 base and J 0 bases, with 12 bases left between them. The V gene's germline CDR1 is SGHTA and CDR2 FQGTGA. CDR3 size: 16 residues. The CDR3 loop is CASSLNGGRMNTEAFF. The DNA of the CDR3 is TGTGCCAGCAGCTTAAATGGAGGACGGATGAACACTGAAGCTTTCTTT.

The chain has TRBV6-2 or TRBV6-3 and TRBJ1-2; the D gene is possibly TRBD1 (5 bases). CDR1 and CDR2 from the germline V gene are MNHEY and SVGEGT. Trimming stripped 2 bases from V and 11 bases from J, with 18 bases between. This CDR3 region has 14 residues. The CDR3 protein is CASSYPGLTASYTF. The CDR3 nucleotides read TGTGCCAGCAGTTACCCGGGACTTACCGCCTCATACACCTTC.

The chain joins TRBV4-1 to TRBJ1-4, with D possibly TRBD1 on 6 matching bases. The germline V and J ends were trimmed by 1 base and 9 bases, with 9 bases remaining between them. Germline CDR1 is MGHRA and CDR2 is YSYEKL. The CDR3 runs to 13 residues. The CDR3 coding sequence is TGCGCCAGCAGCCAAGTGGACAGTAAAAAACTGTTTTTT. Translation gives CASSQVDSKKLFF.

The chain has TRBV5-4 and TRBJ1-6; D remains ambiguous. The CDR3 loop spans 15 amino acids. Trimming shortened V by 2 bases and J by 6 bases, and 12 bases separated the two germline ends. Germline CDR1 reads SGHNT; CDR2 reads YYREEE (reference sequence). The CDR3 region has the DNA TGTGCCAGCAGCTTAATCGGGAAGCGTAATTCACCCCTCCACTTT. It codes for CASSLIGKRNSPLHF.

The rearrangement joins TRBV4-2 to TRBJ1-2; 8 positions agree with TRBD1. CDR3 size: 16 residues. Germline lookup yields CDR1 LGHNA and CDR2 YNFKEQ. V gave up 0 bases and J gave up 2 bases; unmatched junction bases: 5. This chain's CDR3 is CASSQEVGDRNYGYTF. The CDR3 DNA sequence: TGTGCCAGCAGCCAAGAGGTGGGGGACAGGAACTATGGCTACACCTTC.

The V call is TRBV18, the J call TRBJ2-5; TRBD1 might be the D (5 bases). The CDR3 loop spans 16 amino acids. The V end was cut by 1 base, the J end by 2 bases, with 14 bases between. Germline V CDR1 and CDR2: KGHSH, LQKENI. CDR3 sequence reads: CASSPRAGSPQETQYF. In DNA, the CDR3 is TGTGCCAGCTCACCACGCGCAGGGTCCCCGCAAGAGACCCAGTACTTC.

This clone was seen only a few times. The chain employs TRBV6-5 and TRBJ1-5; D call uncertain. V was shortened by 2 bases and J by 2 bases, with 10 bases between the two germline ends. The CDR3 is 15 amino acids. Germline CDR1 reads MNHEY; CDR2 reads SVGAGI. The CDR3 region is CASSYSRLGNQPQHF. The CDR3 region has the DNA TGTGCCAGCAGTTACAGCAGGCTGGGCAATCAGCCCCAGCATTTT.

V and J are TRBV11-3 and TRBJ2-1, with 7 bases identical to TRBD2. Germline V gene sequence: CDR1 SGHNT, CDR2 YENEEA. The CDR3 extends over 15 amino acids. J lost 4 bases, V lost 5 bases, and 8 bases had no gene match. This chain's CDR3 is CASSPGGAVYNEQFF. In DNA form, the CDR3 reads TGTGCCAGCAGCCCGGGGGGTGCCGTTTACAATGAGCAGTTCTTC.

This clone came up once. CDR3 in DNA: TGTGCCACCAGCACCCCGGGACAGGGGGCCCAGCCCCAGCATTTT. This encodes CATSTPGQGAQPQHF. This rearrangement joins TRBV15 to TRBJ1-5; 12 nucleotides match TRBD1. The CDR3 totals 15 residues. Unmatched junction bases numbered 5, after V lost 4 bases and J lost 7 bases. CDR1 and CDR2 from the germline V gene are LNHNV and YYDKDF (reference sequence).

The chain joins TRBV2 to TRBJ1-2; 8 bases match TRBD1. Germline CDR1 reads SNHLY; CDR2 reads FYNNEI. J gave up 4 bases and V 4 bases, and 17 bases lay outside the gene matches. CDR3 length equals 18 residues. The CDR3 loop reads CASSGQGTTTKGGYGYTF. Here the CDR3 DNA reads TGTGCCAGCAGTGGACAGGGGACGACCACGAAAGGCGGCTATGGCTACACCTTC.

V usage is TRBV15 and J usage is TRBJ1-5; tentative D call: TRBD1 (5 bases). There are 14 residues in the CDR3. Germline V CDR1 and CDR2: LNHNV, YYDKDF (reference sequence). Deletions cut 0 bases from V and 7 bases from J, with 10 bases between. The CDR3 loop is CATSRDGGVQPQHF. CDR3 nucleotides: TGTGCCACCAGCAGAGATGGGGGGGTCCAGCCCCAGCATTTT.

The chain employs TRBV30 and TRBJ1-3, with D possibly being TRBD1 (5 bases). This CDR3 has 17 amino acids. Germline assignment: CDR1 GTSNPN and CDR2 SVGIG (reference sequence). The V gene lost 3 bases and the J gene lost 7 bases, with 25 bases spanning the gap. The CDR3 loop is CAWSNARLTVIRNTIYF. The CDR3 coding sequence is TGTGCCTGGAGCAACGCGCGACTGACAGTCATCCGGAACACCATATATTTT.

The V call is TRBV3-1 (or the pseudogene TRBV3-2), the J call TRBJ1-3; D may be TRBD1 (5 bases). Trimming pared 0 bases from V and 3 bases from J, leaving 12 bases between. The CDR3 spans 16 residues. Germline loops: CDR1 LGHDT, CDR2 YNNKEL (reference sequence). The CDR3 coding sequence is TGTGCCAGCAGCCAAGACAGGGAAGAGGATGGAAACACCATATATTTT. It codes for CASSQDREEDGNTIYF.

This chain connects TRBV27 to TRBJ1-6; D ambiguous. CDR1 and CDR2 (germline): MNHEY, SMNVEV (reference sequence). Trimming stripped 3 bases from V and 0 bases from J, with 6 bases between. The CDR3 sequence is 15 residues long. The CDR3 sequence is CASSFGSSYNSPLHF. In DNA form, the CDR3 reads TGTGCCAGCAGTTTCGGGAGCTCCTATAATTCACCCCTCCACTTT.

This clone has a handful of counts. The J gene is TRBJ1-1, the V gene TRBV28; 7 nucleotides agree with TRBD1. Trimming removed 5 bases from V and 6 bases from J; junction bases left unmatched: 3. Germline V gene lookup returns CDR1 MDHEN and CDR2 SYDVKM. CDR3 length: 12 amino acids. The CDR3 protein is CASSPTGPEAFF. The CDR3 DNA follows: TGTGCCAGCAGTCCGACAGGGCCTGAAGCTTTCTTT.

This clone was recorded once. The J gene is TRBJ1-3, the V gene TRBV9; D uncertain. V gave up 4 bases and J gave up 3 bases, with 14 bases separating them. Looked up from germline, CDR1 is SGDLS and CDR2 is YYNGEE. The CDR3 has 15 amino acids. The CDR3 DNA is TGTGCCAGCAGCCAAACCGGACTCAGTGGAAACACCATATATTTT. Protein sequence: CASSQTGLSGNTIYF.

The CDR3 DNA sequence: TGCGCCAGCAGCCAAGACTCGTTCTCCACAGATACGCAGTATTTT. As protein: CASSQDSFSTDTQYF. The rearrangement uses TRBV4-3 and TRBJ2-3; D remains ambiguous. Trimming removed 0 bases at V and 2 bases at J, with 9 bases between. This CDR3 is 15 amino acids long. CDR1 and CDR2 from the germline V gene are LGHNA and YSLEER.